The present T cell receptor beta chain was sequenced within a study of control samples from healthy donors and cancer patients. Repertoires were generated with immunoSEQ multiplex PCR, while TCRdb's copy carries only in-frame clones and drops some. The sample holds 80,000 to 100,000 clones, about nine tenths seen once. This clone occurred a few times. The length of the CDR3 is 13 residues. Trimming removed 8 bases from V and 4 bases from J, with 11 bases in between. The germline gives CDR1 SEHNR, CDR2 FQNEAQ (reference sequence). The sample comprised blood. The chain combines TRBV7-9 with TRBJ2-2, with no clear D. The source is a human donor in good health. The donor label of this sample is uncertain. The CDR3 reads CASPNQVTGELFF. As DNA, the CDR3 is TGTGCCAGCCCAAACCAAGTCACCGGGGAGCTGTTTTTT.